The text below deals with one T cell receptor beta chain. Its specificity is unknown. These data belong to a study of response to subunit inactivated influenza vaccine. A single record per CDR3 protein comes from TCRdb applying MiXCR to the RT-PCR reads. Here the sample spans roughly 630,000 distinct CDR3 sequences, 12% to 15% being singletons. CDR1 and CDR2 (germline): KGHSH, LQKENI. V lost 1 base to trimming and J lost 3 bases; unmatched junction nucleotides: 6. This CDR3 is 16 amino acids long. Overall study results and limits: With each seasonal influenza vaccination, the authors suggested, few new T cells are recruited.

Sequences were derived from PBMCs from blood, sampled less than 15 days before vaccination. The rearrangement uses TRBV18 and TRBJ1-1, with 9 bases lining up with TRBD1. This receptor was identified in a man aged 45-65 years who received an inactivated influenza vaccine. The CDR3 sequence is CASSPRTGVGDTEAFF. The CDR3 DNA follows: TGTGCCAGCTCACCACGGACAGGGGTCGGCGACACTGAAGCTTTCTTT.